The rows below give T cell receptor beta chains drawn from one sample of a study of cytomegalovirus exposure and HLA in healthy donors. The table came from immunoSEQ multiplex PCR; TCRdb's copy has only in-frame clones and leaves some out. There are approximately 150,000 clones in the sample; roughly 78% occur only once, and just under 3% lies in the top ten. The sample comprised PBMCs. The receptors were sampled from a female donor in good health and CMV-seronegative. Each CDR3 is given with its conserved first and last residue. D genes are given only for firm matches. Size tells how often a clone was seen (once, few, many) or the class of an expanded clone, and some rows leave it out.

D gene: .
V gene: TRBV7-2
CDR3 length: 12
J gene: TRBJ1-2
clone size: .
CDR3 protein: CASGSNSIGYTF
CDR3 DNA: TGTGCCAGCGGCTCCAACTCAATCGGCTACACCTTC

D gene: TRBD1
V gene: TRBV30
CDR3 length: 15
J gene: TRBJ2-2
clone size: .
CDR3 protein: CAWSTGTGSTGELFF
CDR3 DNA: TGTGCCTGGAGTACAGGGACAGGGTCCACCGGGGAGCTGTTTTTT

D gene: .
V gene: TRBV7-8
CDR3 length: 11
J gene: TRBJ2-1
clone size: .
CDR3 protein: CASSLGNEQFF
CDR3 DNA: TGTGCCAGCAGCCTCGGCAATGAGCAGTTCTTC

D gene: TRBD1
V gene: TRBV4-2
CDR3 length: 16
J gene: TRBJ1-2
clone size: .
CDR3 protein: CASSQAGQRVSYGYTF
CDR3 DNA: TGTGCCAGCAGCCAAGCGGGACAGCGGGTGAGCTATGGCTACACCTTC

D gene: .
V gene: TRBV10-3
CDR3 length: 13
J gene: TRBJ1-2
clone size: .
CDR3 protein: CAIRENRDRGYTF
CDR3 DNA: TGTGCCATCAGAGAAAACCGGGATAGGGGCTACACCTTC

D gene: .
V gene: TRBV14
CDR3 length: 15
J gene: TRBJ2-7
clone size: .
CDR3 protein: CASSHQTLSTYEQYF
CDR3 DNA: TGTGCCAGCAGCCATCAGACTTTAAGTACCTACGAGCAGTACTTC

D gene: TRBD2
V gene: TRBV19
CDR3 length: 16
J gene: TRBJ2-3
clone size: few
CDR3 protein: CASRAGLAGFTDTQYF
CDR3 DNA: TGTGCCAGTAGAGCCGGACTAGCGGGATTCACAGATACGCAGTATTTT

D gene: .
V gene: TRBV7-8
CDR3 length: 16
J gene: TRBJ2-4
clone size: .
CDR3 protein: CASSLPLVGGANIQYF
CDR3 DNA: TGTGCCAGCAGCTTACCCCTCGTGGGGGGGGCAAACATTCAGTACTTC

D gene: TRBD1
V gene: TRBV27
CDR3 length: 15
J gene: TRBJ1-2
clone size: .
CDR3 protein: CASSLFPGGSHGYTF
CDR3 DNA: TGTGCCAGCAGTTTATTTCCAGGGGGAAGTCATGGCTACACCTTC

D gene: TRBD1
V gene: TRBV5-5
CDR3 length: 15
J gene: TRBJ1-1
clone size: .
CDR3 protein: CASSDNHRGGTEAFF
CDR3 DNA: TGTGCCAGCAGCGATAATCACAGGGGGGGCACTGAAGCTTTCTTT

D gene: .
V gene: TRBV28
CDR3 length: 23
J gene: TRBJ1-5
clone size: few
CDR3 protein: CASSFRRGKKGLPRDRGNQPQHF
CDR3 DNA: TGTGCCAGCAGTTTTAGAAGGGGGAAGAAAGGACTTCCGAGGGATAGGGGCAATCAGCCCCAGCATTTT

D gene: .
V gene: TRBV6-5
CDR3 length: 14
J gene: TRBJ1-1
clone size: few
CDR3 protein: CASTPSGQNTEAFF
CDR3 DNA: TGTGCCAGCACCCCCTCAGGACAGAACACTGAAGCTTTCTTT

D gene: .
V gene: TRBV27
CDR3 length: 13
J gene: TRBJ2-1
clone size: .
CDR3 protein: CASSYDFYNEQFF
CDR3 DNA: TGTGCCAGCAGTTATGACTTCTACAATGAGCAGTTCTTC

D gene: .
V gene: TRBV6-1
CDR3 length: 14
J gene: TRBJ1-4
clone size: few
CDR3 protein: CASTRSRENEKLFF
CDR3 DNA: TGTGCCAGCACTCGGAGTAGGGAGAATGAAAAACTGTTTTTT

D gene: .
V gene: TRBV20-1
CDR3 length: 11
J gene: TRBJ2-3
clone size: .
CDR3 protein: CSASHTDTQYF
CDR3 DNA: TGCAGTGCTAGTCACACAGATACGCAGTATTTT

D gene: .
V gene: TRBV19
CDR3 length: 17
J gene: TRBJ2-7
clone size: .
CDR3 protein: CASSAAGAGGSYYEQYF
CDR3 DNA: TGTGCCAGTAGCGCAGCTGGGGCAGGTGGATCGTACTACGAGCAGTACTTC